This T cell receptor (beta chain) was sequenced in a study of molecular identifiers for immune sequencing clone quantification. Whole-study findings and limits: The share of molecules held by clones above 20 RNA copies was over 99% in effector cells and under 1% in naive cells. Among about a million naive cells, as was reported, spiked Jurkat TCR RNA from one cell was detectable.

Many counts were recorded for this clonotype. Its antigen is not known. Germline V CDR1 and CDR2: SGHVS, FQNEAQ. Between the trimmed V and J ends, which lost 1 base and 8 bases, there was a span of 12 bases. The CDR3 is made up of 14 amino acids. With listed TCR primers and previously described methods, bulk TCR libraries were prepared. TCRdb re-called the PCR reads through MiXCR, storing one row per CDR3 protein. The sample has about 640,000 distinct CDR3 sequences, roughly 21% seen once. The receptor's source is a human donor in good health. Some libraries in this study had Jurkat cell RNA spiked in. This chain joins TRBV7-8 and TRBJ2-4; tentatively, D is TRBD1 (6 bases). Sequences were obtained from naive CD8+ T cells from blood, with Jurkat cell RNA spiked in. Subset specified: FACS-sorted CD8+CD4-CCR7+CD45RA+ naive T cells. CDR3 nucleotides: TGTGCCAGCAGCTTAGTACAGGGCGGGTACATTCAGTACTTC. Its protein is CASSLVQGGYIQYF.